This T cell receptor (beta chain) was identified during a study of shared clonotypes between healthy human individuals. General study findings and limits: The naive CD4 repertoires of a few donors were compared, and roughly 5% of clonotypes were shared.

On sorted subsets, replicate PCRs used about 0.2 ug DNA, or some 27,000 T cell genomes. Assay: immunoSEQ multiplex PCR; the TCRdb copy retains only in-frame clones and omits some. The sample contains 2,100,000 or so clones, approximately 94% of which appear only once. Germline assignment: CDR1 MDHEN and CDR2 SYDVKM. V lost 3 bases to trimming and J lost 0 bases, with 14 bases between them. The CDR3 is 16 amino acids. All the donors were Caucasian adults who lived in Nashville, Tennessee. The count of this clone is one. What it binds is not known. Sample: naive CD4+ T cells sorted from blood. Sample subset: CD45RA+ positively selected. The receptor comes from a man aged 18-30 years in good health. The chain has TRBV28 and TRBJ1-1; D is possibly TRBD1 (6 bases). CDR3 in DNA: TGTGCCAGCAGTTTGGGAACAGGGCGTTTGAACACTGAAGCTTTCTTT. Translating gives CASSLGTGRLNTEAFF.